This TCR gamma chain was captured in a study of intestinal T cells in coeliac disease. On the study more broadly: TRG cohort coeliac patients averaged 16.0 years; controls averaged roughly 50. Points from the study as a whole: All 22 biopsies were correctly classified by TRD kmer clustering. TRG clustering correctly classified most of the 54 biopsies (around 94%).

Ten to eleven formalin-fixed paraffin-embedded scrolls, each 5 µm thick, supplied each case's genomic DNA. The CDR3 totals 12 residues. From germline, CDR1 is GITISATS and CDR2 ISYDGTV (reference sequence). The V and J ends lost 12 bases and 6 bases, in that order; junction bases with no gene match: 14. TRG repertoires were amplified with LymphoTrack primers from approximately 190 ng of biopsy DNA. TCRdb re-called the multiplex PCR reads using CATT. The sample contains approximately 650 gamma-chain clones, 40% to 60% of which appear only once. As regards this clone: What it binds is not known.

What was sequenced was a duodenal biopsy. The chain combines TRGV9 with TRGJ1 or TRGJ2. The sequence was obtained from a human donor with celiac disease. The CDR3, as DNA: TGTGCCCTTGTGGGAGTGCGTTATAAGAAACTCTTT. This encodes CALVGVRYKKLF.